These 10 T cell receptor beta chains were all obtained from the same sample, sequenced in a study of read filtering for tumor transcriptome and immune sequencing (TCRdb year 2020). The reads were generated on an Illumina HiSeq 4000. TCR libraries were built from approximately 400 ng RNA with the Immunoverse kit, using molecular barcoded adaptors covering alpha/delta and beta/gamma chains. TCRdb ran its own pipeline on the public reads, namely fastp trimming at Q25 and MiXCR clone calling, and kept in-frame beta chains. Rows matching on CDR3 protein sequence are summarized as one entry with the most common DNA and genes. The sample has roughly 69,000 distinct CDR3 sequences on record, approximately 14% of them singletons. The ten largest clones take up 45% of the sample. Material for sequencing was a population of CD138-negative cells sorted from bone marrow. The cell subset or site label, read with the paper, signifies: bone marrow mononuclear cells depleted of CD138+ plasma/myeloma cells by negative magnetic selection. The receptors were sampled from a donor older than 35 with multiple myeloma.

This clonotype was detected ten times or more. J is TRBJ2-1 and V is TRBV6-1; 8 bases line up with TRBD1. CDR3 length: 12 amino acids. Germline V gene lookup returns CDR1 MNHNS and CDR2 SASEGT. V trimming: 6 bases; J trimming: 6 bases; junction bases outside the gene matches: 1. CDR3 loop: CASRDRVNEQFF. CDR3 bases: TGTGCCAGCAGGGACAGGGTCAATGAGCAGTTCTTC.

About this clonotype itself: A much larger clone differs from this one at a single base, so this may be a read error. The chain employs TRBV28 and TRBJ2-7; a possible D gene is TRBD2 (9 bases). The CDR3 length is 16 residues. Germline lookup yields CDR1 MDHEN and CDR2 SYDVKM. Here the CDR3 reads CASSGPGQGLAYDQYF. In nucleotides, the CDR3 is TGTGCCAGCAGTGGCCCCGGACAGGGACTAGCCTACGATCAGTACTTC.

This clonotype was seen many times. This chain uses TRBV9 with TRBJ2-6, with D possibly TRBD1 on 5 matching bases. Germline lookup yields CDR1 SGDLS and CDR2 YYNGEE. This CDR3 region has 13 residues. Trimming left V 3 bases short and J 4 bases short, with 5 bases between. The CDR3 coding sequence is TGTGCCAGCAGCGGGACAGGGGCCAACGTCCTGACTTTC. It translates to CASSGTGANVLTF.

In this sample, this clonotype turned up a few times. V and J are TRBV6-6 and TRBJ2-7; TRBD2 matches at 7 bases. J lost 2 bases, V lost 1 base, and 14 bases had no gene match. The CDR3 contains 18 residues. Germline CDR1 and CDR2: MNHNY and SVGAGI (reference sequence). The CDR3 here is CASSYLDGGTHTTYEQYF. The DNA for the CDR3 is TGTGCCAGCAGTTACTTGGACGGGGGGACTCACACTACCTACGAGCAGTACTTC.

Comment on this clonotype: A much bigger clone sits one base away, suggesting this may be a read error. The chain is built from TRBV4-3 and TRBJ2-5, with 7 bases lining up with TRBD2. The CDR3 loop spans 17 amino acids. CDR1 is LGHNA and CDR2 is YSLEER in the germline V gene. The CDR3 sequence is CASSQGSGLAVQETQYF. The CDR3 nucleotides read TGTGCCAGCAGCCAAGGTAGCGGGCTAGCGGTTCAAGAGACCCAGTACTTC.

This clonotype was seen at least ten times. J is TRBJ2-7 and V is TRBV2; 7 nucleotides align to TRBD2. CDR1 and CDR2 (germline): SNHLY, FYNNEI. The ends lost 5 bases at V and 0 bases at J; junction bases unmatched: 4. The length of the CDR3 is 14 residues. The chain's CDR3 is CASSSGVNSYEQYF. The CDR3 nucleotides are TGTGCCAGCAGTAGCGGGGTAAACTCCTACGAGCAGTACTTC.

This clonotype has ten or more counts. The chain carries TRBV25-1 and TRBJ2-5; TRBD2 agrees at 13 bases. The trim removed 6 bases at V and 2 bases at J, leaving 6 bases unmatched. The CDR3 has 16 amino acids. Germline lookup yields CDR1 MGHDK and CDR2 SYGVNS. The CDR3 bases are TGTGCCAGCAGAAAGGGACTAGCGGGACCACAAGAGACCCAGTACTTC. Its translation is CASRKGLAGPQETQYF.

This clonotype was picked up a small number of times. This chain links TRBV29-1 with TRBJ1-1; D is perhaps TRBD1 (5 bases). This CDR3 is 12 amino acids long. V gave up 7 bases and J gave up 3 bases, with 12 bases separating them. From germline, CDR1 is SQVTM and CDR2 ANQGSEA. In DNA, the CDR3 is TGCAGCGGCGGCAGGGCCGACACTGAAGCTTTCTTT. This gives the protein CSGGRADTEAFF.

This clonotype was found many times. The rearrangement joins TRBV12-3 or TRBV12-4 to TRBJ2-3, with D possibly TRBD2 on 6 matching bases. The CDR3 runs to 16 residues. The V and J ends lost 8 bases and 2 bases respectively, with 20 bases between them. The CDR3 DNA reads as TGTGCCAGCTCCTTCTTGGGCGGGATCGACACAGATACGCAGTATTTT. Translating gives CASSFLGGIDTDTQYF.

This clonotype was recorded many times. In DNA, the CDR3 is TGTGCCAGCAGCCAAGGAGCGGAGGGGGGGACCCAGTACTTC. Encoded protein: CASSQGAEGGTQYF. V usage is TRBV3-1 and J usage is TRBJ2-5; possibly TRBD1 or TRBD2 for D (6 bases each). The CDR3 is made up of 14 amino acids. V lost 1 base to trimming and J lost 7 bases, with 13 bases between them. Germline V gives CDR1 LGHDT, CDR2 YNNKEL (reference sequence).